Each of the 8 T cell receptor beta chains below was sequenced from the same sample in a study of regulatory T cells in long-lasting Graves disease. Time point specified: newly diagnosed GD, antithyroid drugs for less than 3 months. From RNA extracted from PBMCs, the TCR library was made. Construction of TCR beta libraries relied on iRepertoire HTBI primers and on Arm-PCR targeting CDR3 regions. Each CDR3 protein gets one entry after TCRdb re-called the multiplex PCR reads with MiXCR. This sample has more than 450,000 distinct CDR3 sequences; around 12% occur once, and the top ten carry roughly 8.9%. These data also featured in a second study, about T cells in Graves' hyperthyroidism and ophthalmopathy.

The material sequenced was peripheral blood mononuclear cells (PBMCs), taken at new diagnosis, from a patient treated with antithyroid drugs. These receptors came from a woman younger than 45 with Graves disease.

This clonotype was seen ten or more times. V and J are TRBV20-1 and TRBJ2-3; weak D call: TRBD1 (5 bases). Trimming took 5 bases from V and 7 from J, leaving 10 bases between them. Germline-derived CDR1 and CDR2 are DFQATT and SNEGSKA (reference sequence). CDR3 length: 11 residues. CDR3 in DNA: TGCAGTGCTCCCTCAGGGCATACGCAGTATTTT. This translates into CSAPSGHTQYF.

This clonotype was counted only a few times. The rearrangement uses TRBV9 and TRBJ2-2, with D possibly matching TRBD2 (6 bases). Looked up from germline, CDR1 is SGDLS and CDR2 is YYNGEE. CDR3 length: 15 residues. V lost 7 bases, J lost 0 bases, and 13 bases lay in between. CDR3 residues: CASGKGGTNTGELFF. The CDR3 nucleotides read TGTGCCAGCGGGAAAGGAGGGACGAACACCGGGGAGCTGTTTTTT. The variable domain in full, completed from reference TRBV9 and TRBJ2-2, reads DSGVTQTPKHLITATGQRVTLRCSPRSGDLSVYWYQQSLDQGLQFLIQYYNGEERAKGNILERFSAQQFPDLHSELNLSSLELGDSALYFCASGKGGTNTGELFFGEGSRLTVL.

This clonotype was recorded at least ten times. V usage is TRBV7-3 and J usage is TRBJ2-1; D assignment may be TRBD1 or TRBD2 (6 bases each). Trimming took 4 bases from V and 8 from J, leaving 21 bases between them. Germline assignment: CDR1 SGHTA and CDR2 FQGTGA. The CDR3 has 16 residues. CDR3 residues: CASSWGAGAPTDEQFF. Here the CDR3 DNA reads TGTGCCAGCAGCTGGGGGGCTGGCGCACCTACGGATGAGCAGTTCTTC.

The table lists this clonotype with a few counts. The chain is built from TRBV9 and TRBJ2-1, with 7 bases matching TRBD2. After removal of 1 base from V and 2 bases from J, the junction contained 6 bases not matched to a gene. Germline V lookup: CDR1 SGDLS, CDR2 YYNGEE. This CDR3 has 16 amino acids. CDR3 DNA sequence: TGTGCCAGCAGCGTAATCGTGGCGGGAGCCTACAATGAGCAGTTCTTC. Translated, it gives CASSVIVAGAYNEQFF. Supplemented by reference TRBV9 and TRBJ2-1, the full variable domain reads DSGVTQTPKHLITATGQRVTLRCSPRSGDLSVYWYQQSLDQGLQFLIQYYNGEERAKGNILERFSAQQFPDLHSELNLSSLELGDSALYFCASSVIVAGAYNEQFFGPGTRLTVL.

This clonotype was found many times. V is TRBV11-3 and J is TRBJ2-7, with TRBD1 identical over 8 bases. This CDR3 spans 14 amino acids. Germline loops: CDR1 SGHNT, CDR2 YENEEA. Trimming removed 5 bases from V and 3 bases from J; junction bases left unmatched: 6. The CDR3 DNA sequence: TGTGCCAGCAGCCATAGGACAGGGAGCTACGAGCAGTACTTC. This codes for CASSHRTGSYEQYF.

The V call is TRBV7-2, the J call TRBJ2-3; D gene unclear. The CDR3 is 12 amino acids. The germline V and J ends were trimmed by 6 bases and 7 bases, with 11 bases remaining between them. Germline V CDR1 and CDR2: SGHTA, FQGNSA. The CDR3 coding sequence is TGTGCCAGCAGTCCCCAAGTTAATACGCAGTATTTT. It is translated as CASSPQVNTQYF. The full variable domain, its missing parts supplied by reference TRBV7-2 and TRBJ2-3, is GAGVSQSPSNKVTEKGKDVELRCDPISGHTALYWYRQSLGQGLEFLIYFQGNSAPDKSGLPSDRFSAERTGGSVSTLTIQRTQQEDSAVYLCASSPQVNTQYFGPGTRLTVL.

The gene calls are TRBV30 and TRBJ1-5; D unresolved. Germline V CDR1 and CDR2: GTSNPN, SVGIG (reference sequence). The CDR3 has 14 amino acids. Trimming stripped 0 bases from V and 1 base from J, with 7 bases between. CDR3 bases: TGTGCCTGGAGTGTATGGCAGAGCAATCAGCCCCAGCATTTT. Translated: CAWSVWQSNQPQHF.

This clonotype was found many times. Mismatch with germline at one junction end may stem from a read error. This rearrangement joins TRBV5-1 to TRBJ2-3; 8 bases are a match to TRBD1. In germline, CDR1 is SGHRS, CDR2 YFSETQ. CDR3 size: 14 residues. The CDR3 is CASSWDRSTDTQYF. For the CDR3, the DNA is TGTGCCAGCAGCTGGGACAGGAGCACAGATACGCAGTATTTT.